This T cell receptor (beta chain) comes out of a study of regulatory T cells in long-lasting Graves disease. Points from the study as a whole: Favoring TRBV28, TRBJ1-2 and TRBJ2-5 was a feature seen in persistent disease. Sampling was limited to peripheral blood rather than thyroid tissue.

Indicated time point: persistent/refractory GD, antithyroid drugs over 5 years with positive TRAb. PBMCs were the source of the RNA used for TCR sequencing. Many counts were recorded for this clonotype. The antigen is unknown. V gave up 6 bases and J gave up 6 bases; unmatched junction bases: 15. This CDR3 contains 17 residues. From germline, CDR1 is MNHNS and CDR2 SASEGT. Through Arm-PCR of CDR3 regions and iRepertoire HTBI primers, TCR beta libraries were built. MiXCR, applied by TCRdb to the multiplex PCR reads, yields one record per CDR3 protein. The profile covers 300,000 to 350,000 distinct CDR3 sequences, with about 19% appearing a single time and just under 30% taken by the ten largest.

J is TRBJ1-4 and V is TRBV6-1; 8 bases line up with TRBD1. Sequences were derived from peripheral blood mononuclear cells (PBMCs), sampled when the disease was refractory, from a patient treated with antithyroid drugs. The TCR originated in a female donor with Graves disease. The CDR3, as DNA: TGTGCCAGCAGCTCCTTCGACTTTACAGGGGGAGATGAAAAACTGTTTTTT. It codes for CASSSFDFTGGDEKLFF.